One sample yielded the 13 T cell receptor beta chains listed below, sequenced in a study of blood T cells in healthy people across ages. Together with a sample-barcoded 5' primer, a J-beta primer mix was included in a second PCR lasting about 6 to 11 cycles. TCRdb ran MiXCR on the 5' RACE reads and lists one entry per CDR3 protein. Of 1.5 million to 2 million distinct CDR3 sequences detected, roughly a third appear once; the ten largest clones hold around 11%. The sample was blood. The source of these receptors is a woman in her thirties in good health.

This chain uses TRBV18 with TRBJ2-6; D uncertain. Germline-derived CDR1 and CDR2 are KGHSH and LQKENI. This CDR3 region has 16 residues. V was cut by 0 bases and J by 2 bases, with 8 bases left in between. The CDR3 coding sequence is TGTGCCAGCTCACCACCGATAACGGCTGGGGCCAACGTCCTGACTTTC. Translation: CASSPPITAGANVLTF.

This sequence joins TRBV13 and TRBJ2-6; D is unclear. Trimming shortened V by 1 base and J by 5 bases, and 18 bases separated the two germline ends. This CDR3 spans 18 amino acids. The germline CDR1 and CDR2 sequences are PRHDT and FYEKMQ (reference sequence). CDR3 bases: TGTGCCAGCAGCTTAGATTCCGTAATAAATTTTAGGGCCAACGTCCTGACTTTC. This sequence encodes CASSLDSVINFRANVLTF.

In this sample, this clonotype turned up a few times. The chain links TRBV27 to TRBJ2-7, with D hard to call. V was cut by 5 bases and J by 0 bases, with 17 bases left in between. The CDR3 is made up of 16 amino acids. Germline-derived CDR1 and CDR2 are MNHEY and SMNVEV (reference sequence). The DNA for the CDR3 is TGTGCCAGCAGTAGCAACAGCTATTTCTACTCCTACGAGCAGTACTTC. Its translation: CASSSNSYFYSYEQYF.

This clonotype has at least ten counts. The chain joins TRBV4-1 to TRBJ2-5; tentative D call: TRBD2 (5 bases). Per germline, CDR1 MGHRA and CDR2 YSYEKL. The V end lost 2 bases, the J end lost 5 bases, and 15 bases lay between the germline ends. The CDR3 consists of 15 residues. CDR3 nucleotides: TGCGCCAGCAGCCAACACGACGGGGAGAGGGAGACCCAGTACTTC. Protein sequence: CASSQHDGERETQYF.

This clonotype was seen a handful of times. The chain carries TRBV20-1 and TRBJ1-6, with TRBD1 matching over 7 bases. This CDR3 has 17 amino acids. Germline V gives CDR1 DFQATT, CDR2 SNEGSKA (reference sequence). The ends lost 0 bases at V and 0 bases at J; junction bases unmatched: 5. For the CDR3, the DNA is TGCAGTGCTAGAGATTCGGGACAGAGCTCCTATAATTCACCCCTCCACTTT. It translates to CSARDSGQSSYNSPLHF.

In this sample, this clonotype turned up a few times. This CDR3 is CASSLVAGTGFILNYGYTF. The CDR3 coding sequence is TGTGCCAGCAGCTTAGTAGCCGGGACAGGGTTCATATTGAACTATGGCTACACCTTC. The rearrangement uses TRBV7-9 and TRBJ1-2; 9 bases align to TRBD1. The CDR3 sequence is 19 residues long. In germline, CDR1 is SEHNR, CDR2 FQNEAQ (reference sequence). With 1 base clipped from V and 2 bases from J, the junction kept 14 bases outside the gene matches.

The CDR3 DNA is TGTGCCATCAGTGAGTCGGGGGTACGGGAGACCCAGTACTTC. Residues: CAISESGVRETQYF. The chain is built from TRBV10-3 and TRBJ2-5; possibly TRBD1 or TRBD2 for D (5 bases each). Germline V lookup: CDR1 ENHRY, CDR2 SYGVKD. The V gene lost 0 bases and the J gene lost 5 bases, with 10 bases spanning the gap. This CDR3 has 14 amino acids.

In its sample, this clonotype was seen a few times. The chain recombines TRBV5-1 with TRBJ2-1; D is ambiguous. Germline loops: CDR1 SGHRS, CDR2 YFSETQ. CDR3 size: 17 residues. V was cut by 4 bases and J by 0 bases, with 17 bases left in between. The CDR3 DNA follows: TGCGCCAGCAGCGAGGTGGGGTGGCGGTACTCCTACAATGAGCAGTTCTTC. As protein: CASSEVGWRYSYNEQFF. The whole variable domain, remainder taken from reference TRBV5-1 and TRBJ2-1, is KAGVTQTPRYLIKTRGQQVTLSCSPISGHRSVSWYQQTPGQGLQFLFEYFSETQRNKGNFPGRFSGRQFSNSRSEMNVSTLELGDSALYLCASSEVGWRYSYNEQFFGPGTRLTVL.

The V call is TRBV5-1, the J call TRBJ1-2, with D possibly being TRBD1 (6 bases). The V end lost 4 bases, the J end lost 12 bases, and 10 bases lay between the germline ends. The CDR3 loop spans 10 amino acids. CDR1 and CDR2 (germline): SGHRS, YFSETQ. The CDR3 loop reads CASSKGVHTF. The CDR3 nucleotides are TGCGCCAGCAGCAAGGGGGTACACACCTTC.

This clonotype was observed many times. The chain joins TRBV6-1 to TRBJ2-7; 12 nucleotides match TRBD2. Unmatched junction bases numbered 6, after V lost 4 bases and J lost 5 bases. Germline V CDR1 and CDR2: MNHNS, SASEGT. This CDR3 spans 15 amino acids. CDR3 DNA: TGTGCCAGCAGTGCCTCTAGCGGGGGGGCGAACGAGCAGTACTTC. Protein product: CASSASSGGANEQYF.

This chain links TRBV24-1 with TRBJ2-7; no clear D gene. Matching the DNA end better, TRBJ2-5 makes the J call doubtful. The germline V gene has CDR1 KGHDR and CDR2 SFDVKD. The CDR3 sequence is 13 residues long. The CDR3 bases are TGTGCCACCAGTGATCCCCCCAGGGAGACCCAGTACTTC. This gives the protein CATSDPPRETQYF.

This CDR3 is CASRASQVPYEQYF. Here the CDR3 DNA reads TGCGCCAGCAGGGCTTCTCAGGTCCCCTACGAGCAGTACTTC. This rearrangement joins TRBV10-2 to TRBJ2-7; D not certain. There are 14 residues in the CDR3. Germline CDR1 reads WSHSY; CDR2 reads SAAADI. The ends were cut back, 6 bases at V and 2 bases at J, with 14 bases in the middle.

Ten or more counts support this clonotype. The V call is TRBV20-1, the J call TRBJ2-7, with TRBD2 matching over 11 bases. The CDR3 spans 14 residues. Germline values: CDR1 DFQATT, CDR2 SNEGSKA (reference sequence). V shed 5 bases, J shed 4 bases, and the junction held 7 bases outside the gene matches. As DNA, the CDR3 is TGCAGTGCTTCCCCTGCTAGCGGGGGGTACGAGCAGTACTTC. It encodes CSASPASGGYEQYF.